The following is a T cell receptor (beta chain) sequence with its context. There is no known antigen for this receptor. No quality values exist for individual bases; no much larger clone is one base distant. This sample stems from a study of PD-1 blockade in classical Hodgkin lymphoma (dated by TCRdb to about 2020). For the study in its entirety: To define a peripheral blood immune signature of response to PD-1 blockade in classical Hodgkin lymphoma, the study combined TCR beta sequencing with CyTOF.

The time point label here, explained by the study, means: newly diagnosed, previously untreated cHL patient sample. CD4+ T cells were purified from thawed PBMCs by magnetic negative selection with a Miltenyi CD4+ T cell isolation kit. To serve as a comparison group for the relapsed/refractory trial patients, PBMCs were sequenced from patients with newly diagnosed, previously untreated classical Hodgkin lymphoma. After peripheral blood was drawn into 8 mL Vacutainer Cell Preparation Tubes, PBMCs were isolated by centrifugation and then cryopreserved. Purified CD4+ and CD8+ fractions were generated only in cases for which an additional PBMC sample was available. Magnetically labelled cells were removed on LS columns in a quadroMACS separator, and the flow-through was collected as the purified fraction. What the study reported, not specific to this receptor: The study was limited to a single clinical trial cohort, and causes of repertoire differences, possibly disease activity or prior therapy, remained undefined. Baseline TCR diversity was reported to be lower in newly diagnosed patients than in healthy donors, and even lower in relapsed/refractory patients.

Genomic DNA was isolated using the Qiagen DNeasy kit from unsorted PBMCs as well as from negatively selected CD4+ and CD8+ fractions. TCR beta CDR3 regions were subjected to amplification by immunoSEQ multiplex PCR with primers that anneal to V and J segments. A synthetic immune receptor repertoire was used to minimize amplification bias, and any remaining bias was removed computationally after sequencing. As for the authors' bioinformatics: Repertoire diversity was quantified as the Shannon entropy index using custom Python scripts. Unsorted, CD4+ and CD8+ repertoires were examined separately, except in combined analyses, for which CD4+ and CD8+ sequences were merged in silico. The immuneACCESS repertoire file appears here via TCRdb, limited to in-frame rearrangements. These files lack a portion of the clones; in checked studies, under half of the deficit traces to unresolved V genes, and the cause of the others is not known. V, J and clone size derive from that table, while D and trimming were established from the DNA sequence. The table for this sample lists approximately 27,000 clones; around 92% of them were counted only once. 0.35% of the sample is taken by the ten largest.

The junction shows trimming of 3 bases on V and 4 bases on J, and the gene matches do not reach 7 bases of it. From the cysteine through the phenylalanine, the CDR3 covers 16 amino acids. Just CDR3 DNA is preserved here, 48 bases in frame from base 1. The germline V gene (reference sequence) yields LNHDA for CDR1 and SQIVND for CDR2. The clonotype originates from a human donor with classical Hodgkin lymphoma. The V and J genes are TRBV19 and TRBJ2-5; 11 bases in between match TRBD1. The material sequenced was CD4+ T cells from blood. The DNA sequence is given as TGTGCCAGTAGTATGGACTGGACAGGGGGCTTAGAGACCCAGTACTTC. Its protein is CASSMDWTGGLETQYF.